This TCR beta chain came from a study of blood T cells in healthy people across ages. Germline V CDR1 and CDR2: DFQATT, SNEGSKA (reference sequence). V was clipped by 3 bases and J by 8 bases, with 10 bases between them. The CDR3 runs to 11 residues. A second 7 to 11 cycle PCR used barcoded and J-beta primers. TCRdb re-derived calls from the 5' RACE reads in MiXCR, one entry per CDR3 protein. Altogether approximately 730,000 distinct CDR3 sequences are present, 50% to 65% being singletons, with the ten largest covering roughly two fifths. The sequence derives from a man at least 80 years old in good health. Sample: blood. The chain links TRBV20-1 to TRBJ1-2; D may be TRBD1 (5 bases). As DNA, the CDR3 is TGCAGTGCTAGCGGGGCAGGCGGCTACACCTTC. Amino acid sequence: CSASGAGGYTF.